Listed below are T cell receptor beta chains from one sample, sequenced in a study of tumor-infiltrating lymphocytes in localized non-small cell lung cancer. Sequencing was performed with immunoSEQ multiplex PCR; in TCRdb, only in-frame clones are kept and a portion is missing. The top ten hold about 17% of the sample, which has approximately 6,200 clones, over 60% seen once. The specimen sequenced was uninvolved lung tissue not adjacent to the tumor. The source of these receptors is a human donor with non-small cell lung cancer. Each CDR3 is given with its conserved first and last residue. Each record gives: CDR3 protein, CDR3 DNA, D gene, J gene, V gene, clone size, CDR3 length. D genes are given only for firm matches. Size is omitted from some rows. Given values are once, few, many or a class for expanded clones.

CDR3: CASSLSSYEQYF
DNA: TGTGCCAGCAGTTTATCCTCCTACGAGCAGTACTTC
D: .
J: TRBJ2-7
V: TRBV28
size: .
length: 12

CDR3: CASSADLEQYF
DNA: TGTGCCAGCAGTGCCGACCTCGAGCAGTACTTC
D: .
J: TRBJ2-7
V: TRBV28
size: .
length: 11

CDR3: CASSWGGGANTGELFF
DNA: TGCGCCAGCAGCTGGGGTGGCGGTGCGAACACCGGGGAGCTGTTTTTT
D: .
J: TRBJ2-2
V: TRBV5-1
size: .
length: 16

CDR3: CASSLEGNEQYF
DNA: TGTGCCAGCAGCTTAGAGGGGAACGAGCAGTACTTC
D: .
J: TRBJ2-7
V: TRBV7-6
size: .
length: 12

CDR3: CASSRTGSGEQYF
DNA: TGTGCCAGCAGCAGGACAGGGAGCGGCGAGCAGTACTTC
D: TRBD1
J: TRBJ2-7
V: TRBV5-8
size: .
length: 13

CDR3: CASSFDRKTDTQYF
DNA: TGTGCCAGCAGCTTCGACAGGAAAACAGATACGCAGTATTTT
D: .
J: TRBJ2-3
V: TRBV7-9
size: .
length: 14

CDR3: CASTLGVALSEQFF
DNA: TGCGCCAGCACCCTGGGGGTGGCCCTCAGTGAGCAGTTCTTC
D: .
J: TRBJ2-1
V: TRBV5-1
size: .
length: 14

CDR3: CASSRLALSGANVLTF
DNA: TGTGCCAGCAGCCGTCTTGCCCTGTCTGGGGCCAACGTCCTGACTTTC
D: .
J: TRBJ2-6
V: TRBV5-5
size: .
length: 16

CDR3: CASSLAGRLAGDEQFF
DNA: TGTGCCAGCAGCTTAGCGGGGAGACTAGCGGGGGATGAGCAGTTCTTC
D: TRBD2
J: TRBJ2-1
V: TRBV7-2
size: .
length: 16

CDR3: CASSIESRLQSRANVLTF
DNA: TGTGCCAGCAGTATCGAGAGTCGGCTACAAAGTCGGGCCAACGTCCTGACTTTC
D: .
J: TRBJ2-6
V: TRBV27
size: .
length: 18

CDR3: CASSYRHQPQHF
DNA: TGTGCCAGCTCGTACAGGCATCAGCCCCAGCATTTT
D: .
J: TRBJ1-5
V: TRBV6-6
size: .
length: 12

CDR3: CASNTGWLTDTQYF
DNA: TGTGCCAGTAATACAGGGTGGTTGACAGATACGCAGTATTTT
D: .
J: TRBJ2-3
V: TRBV19
size: once
length: 14

CDR3: CASSLTTSGYTDTQYF
DNA: TGTGCCAGCAGCCTTACGACTAGCGGCTACACAGATACGCAGTATTTT
D: TRBD2
J: TRBJ2-3
V: TRBV7-9
size: .
length: 16

CDR3: CASSRTGGLNGELFF
DNA: TGTGCCAGCAGTCGCACAGGGGGCCTCAACGGGGAGCTGTTTTTT
D: TRBD1
J: TRBJ2-2
V: TRBV6-6
size: .
length: 15

CDR3: CSVAETPRSEAFF
DNA: TGCAGCGTTGCTGAGACCCCCCGATCTGAAGCTTTCTTT
D: .
J: TRBJ1-1
V: TRBV29-1
size: .
length: 13

CDR3: CSFSRQGYGYTF
DNA: TGCAGCTTCTCTAGGCAGGGTTATGGCTACACCTTC
D: .
J: TRBJ1-2
V: TRBV29-1
size: .
length: 12